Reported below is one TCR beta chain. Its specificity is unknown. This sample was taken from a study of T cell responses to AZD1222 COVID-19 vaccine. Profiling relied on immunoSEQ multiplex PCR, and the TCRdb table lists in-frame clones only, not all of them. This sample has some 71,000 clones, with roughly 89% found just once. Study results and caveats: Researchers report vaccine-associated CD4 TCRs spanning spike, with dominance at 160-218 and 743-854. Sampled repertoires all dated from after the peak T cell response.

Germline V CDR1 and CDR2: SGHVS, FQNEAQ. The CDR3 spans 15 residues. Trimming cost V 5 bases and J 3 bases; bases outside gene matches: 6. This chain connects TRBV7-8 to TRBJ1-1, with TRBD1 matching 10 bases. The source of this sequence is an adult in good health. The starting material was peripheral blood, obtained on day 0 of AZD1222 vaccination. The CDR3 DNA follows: TGTGCCAGCAGCCCGTTCGGGACAGGGGACACTGAAGCTTTCTTT. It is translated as CASSPFGTGDTEAFF.